A single sample is the source of the 13 T cell receptor beta chains below, sequenced in a study of T cells in tumors after PD-1 blockade. Repertoires were generated with immunoSEQ multiplex PCR, while TCRdb's copy carries only in-frame clones and drops some. This sample has some 43,000 clones; roughly 80% occur once, and the top ten carry under 5%. The source material was PBMCs, sampled before anti-PD-1 treatment. The receptor set was obtained from a human donor with basal cell carcinoma.

J is TRBJ2-7 and V is TRBV10-3; TRBD2 matches 11 bases. CDR3 length: 14 residues. Germline V gene sequence: CDR1 ENHRY, CDR2 SYGVKD. The junction had 4 bases not matched to a gene; V was cut back by 6 bases and J by 3 bases. CDR3 nucleotides: TGTGCCATCAGCACTGGGACTAGCGGCTACGAGCAGTACTTC. Its protein is CAISTGTSGYEQYF.

The J gene is TRBJ2-7, the V gene TRBV6-5; a possible D gene is TRBD2 (5 bases). The CDR3 covers 13 residues. V lost 0 bases and J lost 6, with 9 bases in between. Germline V gene lookup returns CDR1 MNHEY and CDR2 SVGAGI. CDR3 sequence (DNA): TGTGCCAGCAGTTACTCGAGAGGGTCCGAGCAGTACTTC. It is translated as CASSYSRGSEQYF.

This clone was observed a single time. The rearrangement uses TRBV14 and TRBJ2-7; a weak D match, TRBD2 (6 bases). The CDR3 is made up of 13 amino acids. Trimming removed 1 base at V and 6 bases at J, with 10 bases between. CDR1 and CDR2 from the germline V gene are SGHDN and FVKESK. CDR3: CASSQVEGSEQYF. CDR3 DNA: TGTGCCAGCAGCCAAGTGGAGGGGAGCGAGCAGTACTTC. Combining the CDR3 with reference TRBV14 and TRBJ2-7 gives the whole variable domain EAGVTQFPSHSVIEKGQTVTLRCDPISGHDNLYWYRRVMGKEIKFLLHFVKESKQDESGMPNNRFLAERTGGTYSTLKVQPAELEDSGVYFCASSQVEGSEQYFGPGTRLTVT.

The V gene is TRBV6-6, the J gene TRBJ1-1, with D maybe TRBD1 (6 bases). CDR1 is MNHNY and CDR2 is SVGAGI in the germline V gene (reference sequence). Trimming stripped 0 bases from V and 6 bases from J, with 8 bases between. The CDR3 covers 13 residues. The CDR3: CASSYSGGAEAFF. The CDR3 nucleotides are TGTGCCAGCAGTTACTCTGGGGGCGCTGAAGCTTTCTTT.

The gene calls are TRBV19 and TRBJ1-3; no definite D call. This CDR3 region has 12 residues. Germline V gene data show CDR1 as LNHDA and CDR2 as SQIVND (reference sequence). V was pared by 7 bases and J by 4 bases, with 8 bases between. The CDR3 reads CASTWEGNTIYF. CDR3 bases: TGTGCCAGTACCTGGGAGGGAAACACCATATATTTT.

The table lists this clone with a few counts. J is TRBJ2-2 and V is TRBV6-5, with TRBD1 identical over 9 bases. The CDR3 is 14 residues long. Germline loops: CDR1 MNHEY, CDR2 SVGAGI. V lost 5 bases, J lost 3 bases, and 1 base stayed unmatched. The CDR3 DNA follows: TGTGCCAGCAGTAGGGACAGGGACACCGGGGAGCTGTTTTTT. Its translation is CASSRDRDTGELFF.

The chain carries TRBV6-5 and TRBJ1-1; D call uncertain. The V end was cut by 4 bases, the J end by 1 base, with 7 bases between. CDR3 length: 13 amino acids. Germline CDR1 is MNHEY and CDR2 is SVGAGI. For the CDR3, the DNA is TGTGCCAGCAGTTGGGCGCCGAACACTGAAGCTTTCTTT. This codes for CASSWAPNTEAFF.

The table lists this clone with a count of one. The CDR3 region has the DNA TGTGCCAGCAGTGACTCGGGTCTAGCGGAGACCCAGTACTTC. Amino acids: CASSDSGLAETQYF. The gene calls are TRBV2 and TRBJ2-5; D perhaps matches TRBD2 (6 bases). The germline CDR1 and CDR2 sequences are SNHLY and FYNNEI. This CDR3 region has 14 residues. Trimming shortened V by 3 bases and J by 5 bases, and 13 bases separated the two germline ends.

The V gene is TRBV7-8, the J gene TRBJ2-7; 9 bases line up with TRBD1. CDR1 SGHVS and CDR2 FQNEAQ come from the germline V gene. V lost 5 bases to trimming and J lost 0 bases; unmatched junction nucleotides: 8. This CDR3 is built from 16 residues. The CDR3, as DNA: TGTGCCAGCAGCAGTAGCCGGGACAGGGTCTCCTACGAGCAGTACTTC. It is translated as CASSSSRDRVSYEQYF.

This clone showed up just a few times. Mismatch with germline at one junction end may stem from a read error. The V and J genes are TRBV5-4 and TRBJ1-1; tentative D call: TRBD1 (5 bases). The CDR3 runs 13 residues. Germline V CDR1 and CDR2: SGHNT, YYREEE (reference sequence). CDR3 sequence: CASSLKGAPEAFF. CDR3 bases: TGTGCCAGCAGCTTGAAAGGGGCCCCTGAGGCTTTCTTT. The complete variable domain, with remaining parts taken from reference TRBV5-4 and TRBJ1-1, reads ETGVTQSPTHLIKTRGQQVTLRCSSQSGHNTVSWYQQALGQGPQFIFQYYREEENGRGNFPPRFSGLQFPNYSSELNVNALELDDSALYLCASSLKGAPEAFFGQGTRLTVV.

V usage is TRBV5-1 and J usage is TRBJ2-7; D not certain. The V end lost 1 base, the J end lost 0 bases, and 5 bases lay between the germline ends. In germline, CDR1 is SGHRS, CDR2 YFSETQ. This CDR3 comprises 13 residues. CDR3 region: CASSLFPSYEQYF. CDR3 coding DNA: TGCGCCAGCAGCTTGTTTCCCTCCTACGAGCAGTACTTC.

This clone was seen a single time. The chain has TRBV5-4 and TRBJ2-5; the match to TRBD1 covers 8 bases. The CDR3 totals 15 residues. V lost 6 bases and J lost 1; bases outside the gene matches: 8. Germline V gene lookup returns CDR1 SGHNT and CDR2 YYREEE (reference sequence). The chain's CDR3 is CASILRTGTQETQYF. The CDR3 nucleotides read TGTGCCAGCATCCTACGGACAGGGACCCAAGAGACCCAGTACTTC. Supplemented by reference TRBV5-4 and TRBJ2-5, the full variable domain reads ETGVTQSPTHLIKTRGQQVTLRCSSQSGHNTVSWYQQALGQGPQFIFQYYREEENGRGNFPPRFSGLQFPNYSSELNVNALELDDSALYLCASILRTGTQETQYFGPGTRLLVL.

The chain joins TRBV19 to TRBJ1-2, with a tentative D call TRBD1 (5 bases). V lost 0 bases and J 6 bases, leaving 11 bases between the germline ends. The CDR3 spans 14 residues. The germline V gene encodes CDR1 LNHDA and CDR2 SQIVND (reference sequence). In DNA form, the CDR3 reads TGTGCCAGTAGTATAGAGAGGCAGGGCCATGGCTACACCTTC. Its protein is CASSIERQGHGYTF.